The 16 T cell receptor beta chains in this list originate from one sample, sequenced in a study of siplizumab effects on memory and regulatory T cells (dated by TCRdb to between 2018 and 2021). Libraries were prepared through the immunoSEQ multiplex PCR assay. In TCRdb, the immuneACCESS table is reduced to in-frame sequences with V and J assigned. These tables do not hold every clone; where another copy was compared, an unresolved V gene accounts for under half, and the others remain unexplained. The sample includes around 110,000 clones, with 90% to 95% observed a single time. Roughly 1.7% of the sample is taken by the ten largest. Input material: non-Treg CD4+ T cells sorted from blood. Read against the paper, the sample's cell subset or site label means: FACS-sorted unstimulated CD4+ non-regulatory T cells. These receptors were taken from a human donor in good health.

The chain joins TRBV9 to TRBJ2-3, with D perhaps TRBD1 (6 bases). The CDR3 covers 15 residues. Germline V gene sequence: CDR1 SGDLS, CDR2 YYNGEE. Trimming stripped 3 bases from V and 4 bases from J, with 15 bases between. DNA of the CDR3: TGTGCCAGCAGCGCCGAGGGGGAGTCCCCAGATACGCAGTATTTT. This codes for CASSAEGESPDTQYF.

This chain uses TRBV7-2 with TRBJ1-1; D may be TRBD1 (6 bases). V lost 1 base and J 1 base, leaving 13 bases between the germline ends. Looked up from germline, CDR1 is SGHTA and CDR2 is FQGNSA. CDR3 length: 16 residues. Here the CDR3 DNA reads TGTGCCAGCAGCTTAGGGCAGGGGATGGGGAACACTGAAGCTTTCTTT. Protein sequence: CASSLGQGMGNTEAFF.

The rearrangement joins TRBV6-6 to TRBJ1-1; D remains ambiguous. This CDR3 has 15 amino acids. The germline CDR1 and CDR2 sequences are MNHNY and SVGAGI (reference sequence). V lost 1 base and J 0 bases, leaving 9 bases between the germline ends. The CDR3 loop reads CASSYWNNLNTEAFF. The CDR3 region has the DNA TGTGCCAGCAGTTACTGGAACAACTTGAACACTGAAGCTTTCTTT.

The rearrangement joins TRBV9 to TRBJ1-3, with 8 bases identical to TRBD1. V lost 4 bases, J lost 3 bases, and 3 bases stayed unmatched. Germline values: CDR1 SGDLS, CDR2 YYNGEE. This CDR3 region has 14 residues. The CDR3 reads CASSTTGGGNTIYF. For the CDR3, the DNA is TGTGCCAGCAGCACCACAGGGGGTGGAAACACCATATATTTT.

In regard to this clone: Additional DNA sequences in this sample encode the identical CDR3. This sequence joins TRBV21-1 and TRBJ2-2. TRBV21-1 is flagged as a pseudogene. CDR3 length: 14 amino acids. CDR3 amino acids: CASSSPDRPGELFF. The CDR3 bases are TGTGCCAGCAGCTCGCCCGATCGGCCCGGGGAGCTGTTTTTT.

This rearrangement joins TRBV2 to TRBJ2-7; 7 nucleotides match TRBD1. V trimming: 6 bases; J trimming: 2 bases; junction bases outside the gene matches: 7. This CDR3 contains 14 residues. Looked up from germline, CDR1 is SNHLY and CDR2 is FYNNEI. The CDR3 DNA follows: TGTGCCAGCAGCGAACAGGGGCTAACCTACGAGCAGTACTTC. This encodes CASSEQGLTYEQYF.

The chain joins TRBV7-2 to TRBJ2-5; 8 positions match TRBD2. The CDR3 sequence is 16 residues long. Per germline, CDR1 SGHTA and CDR2 FQGNSA. After removal of 7 bases from V and 4 bases from J, the junction contained 14 bases not matched to a gene. In DNA, the CDR3 is TGTGCCAGCACCACGAGGGGCACCGCGGGAGGAGAGACCCAGTACTTC. Encoded protein: CASTTRGTAGGETQYF.

This clone is a singleton in its sample. The chain is built from TRBV5-4 and TRBJ1-1; D uncertain. The germline V gene has CDR1 SGHNT and CDR2 YYREEE (reference sequence). Trimming left V 2 bases short and J 1 base short, with 9 bases between. The CDR3 is 14 residues long. CDR3 DNA sequence: TGTGCCAGCAGCTTAGATATGGGGAACACTGAAGCTTTCTTT. Encoded protein: CASSLDMGNTEAFF.

V usage is TRBV5-6 and J usage is TRBJ2-2; 9 bases line up with TRBD1. V lost 5 bases, J lost 3 bases, and 5 bases stayed unmatched. There are 15 residues in the CDR3. Germline CDR1 is SGHDT and CDR2 is YYEEEE. CDR3: CASRGQGLDTGELFF. CDR3 nucleotide sequence: TGTGCCAGCAGGGGACAGGGTTTGGACACCGGGGAGCTGTTTTTT.

The V call is TRBV7-8, the J call TRBJ1-2, with D unclear. The germline gives CDR1 SGHVS, CDR2 FQNEAQ. V gave up 3 bases and J gave up 4 bases, with 6 bases separating them. The CDR3 sequence is 12 residues long. The CDR3 DNA reads TGTGCCAGCAGCTTTATAGTCTATGGCTACACCTTC. Translated: CASSFIVYGYTF.

This chain links TRBV27 with TRBJ2-1; 7 bases line up with TRBD2. CDR3 length: 14 amino acids. Germline V lookup: CDR1 MNHEY, CDR2 SMNVEV (reference sequence). Trimming cost V 3 bases and J 6 bases; bases outside gene matches: 5. This CDR3 reads CASSFETSLNEQFF. For the CDR3, the DNA is TGTGCCAGCAGTTTCGAGACTAGCCTCAATGAGCAGTTCTTC.

The V call is TRBV25-1, the J call TRBJ2-2; D perhaps matches TRBD1 (5 bases). The germline V and J ends were trimmed by 1 base and 0 bases, with 9 bases remaining between them. The CDR3 loop spans 16 amino acids. Looked up from germline, CDR1 is MGHDK and CDR2 is SYGVNS. CDR3 sequence (DNA): TGTGCCAGCAGTGAATTCGGACACTCGAACACCGGGGAGCTGTTTTTT. Residues: CASSEFGHSNTGELFF.

V gene TRBV5-1 combines with J gene TRBJ2-5, with D perhaps TRBD1 (5 bases). V was trimmed by 2 bases and J by 5 bases, leaving 10 bases between them. The CDR3 has 13 amino acids. The germline CDR1 and CDR2 sequences are SGHRS and YFSETQ. The CDR3 protein is CASSFQGLETQYF. CDR3 coding DNA: TGCGCCAGCAGCTTCCAGGGTTTGGAGACCCAGTACTTC.

The chain carries TRBV19 and TRBJ2-1, with 12 bases fitting TRBD2. The CDR3 extends over 15 amino acids. V gave up 5 bases and J gave up 6 bases; unmatched junction bases: 5. From germline, CDR1 is LNHDA and CDR2 SQIVND (reference sequence). The DNA of the CDR3 is TGTGCCAGTAGTTCCCGGACTAGCGGGACCAATGAGCAGTTCTTC. This sequence encodes CASSSRTSGTNEQFF.

This clone was recorded once. The chain couples TRBV27 to TRBJ1-5; no reliable D call. The CDR3 contains 12 residues. V lost 8 bases and J lost 4, with 9 bases in between. Germline V gene lookup returns CDR1 MNHEY and CDR2 SMNVEV (reference sequence). The CDR3 is CASSRRNQPQHF. The CDR3 region has the DNA TGTGCCAGCTCAAGGCGGAATCAGCCCCAGCATTTT.

V usage is TRBV28 and J usage is TRBJ2-1; no clear D gene. The germline V gene encodes CDR1 MDHEN and CDR2 SYDVKM. Trimming stripped 5 bases from V and 2 bases from J, with 10 bases between. The CDR3 extends over 14 amino acids. CDR3 region: CASSLPGAYNEQFF. For the CDR3, the DNA is TGTGCCAGCAGTCTACCCGGAGCCTACAATGAGCAGTTCTTC.